The rows below give T cell receptor beta chains drawn from one sample of a study of shared clonotypes between healthy human individuals. Assay: immunoSEQ multiplex PCR; the TCRdb copy retains only in-frame clones and omits some. The repertoire holds approximately 530,000 clones, with 90% to 96% as singletons. Sequenced material: naive CD4+ T cells sorted from blood. The receptor source for this set is a woman aged 25 to 39 in good health. Each CDR3 is given with its conserved first and last residue. D genes are given only for firm matches. Rows may omit the clone size; those that give it use once, few, many or a size class.

clone_size j_call d_call v_call cdr3_nt cdr3_aa
- TRBJ2-1 TRBD2 TRBV10-3 TGTGCCATCACTCAGACTAGCGGGGGTTTTTACAATGAGCAGTTCTTC CAITQTSGGFYNEQFF
- TRBJ1-3 - TRBV6-5 TGTGCCAGCAGGCGGGGGAACGCTGGAAACACCATATATTTT CASRRGNAGNTIYF
- TRBJ2-7 TRBD1 TRBV10-3 TGTGCCATCAAAAGGGACAGGGGCCGTAACTCCTACGAGCAGTACTTC CAIKRDRGRNSYEQYF
- TRBJ1-1 - TRBV15 TGTGCCACCAGCAGAGTCCGGGGGATCGTGAACACTGAAGCTTTCTTT CATSRVRGIVNTEAFF
once TRBJ1-4 - TRBV11-2 TGTGCCAGCAGCTTGGGGAGAGAGGAAAAACTGTTTTTT CASSLGREEKLFF
- TRBJ1-3 TRBD1 TRBV7-2 TGTGCCAGCAGCTCGCGGACAGGGATAAACACCATATATTTT CASSSRTGINTIYF
once TRBJ1-5 TRBD1 TRBV18 TGTGCCAGCTCACAGACAGGGGGCAATCAGCCCCAGCATTTT CASSQTGGNQPQHF
- TRBJ2-7 TRBD2 TRBV25-1 TGTGCCAGCAGTGACCTCCTCGAGCGGGAGGTCTACGAGCAGTACTTC CASSDLLEREVYEQYF
- TRBJ2-1 TRBD1 TRBV6-5 TGTGCCAGCAGTTACACGGGACAGGGGATAGCTGAGCAGTTCTTC CASSYTGQGIAEQFF
- TRBJ2-1 - TRBV19 TGTGCCAGTATGGACTTCGGCTCCTACAATGAGCAGTTCTTC CASMDFGSYNEQFF
- TRBJ2-7 TRBD1 TRBV6-1 TGTGCCAGCAGTGTGGGACAGGGGGCGGCCTACGAGCAGTACTTC CASSVGQGAAYEQYF
- TRBJ2-7 - TRBV6-6 TGTGCCAGCAGTTACGAGGGAACCTACGAGCAGTACTTC CASSYEGTYEQYF
- TRBJ1-5 - TRBV7-9 TGTGCCAGCAGCTTGTTGACAGCGGATCAGCCCCAGCATTTT CASSLLTADQPQHF
- TRBJ2-7 - TRBV5-5 TGTGCCAGCAGCTTGTGGGAAAGGGGCTACGAGCAGTACTTC CASSLWERGYEQYF
- TRBJ2-3 - TRBV29-1 TGCAGCGTTGTTAGGGTAACAGATACGCAGTATTTT CSVVRVTDTQYF
once TRBJ2-3 - TRBV5-1 TGCGCCAGCCGCGGGGCAGTTACTAGCACAGATACGCAGTATTTT CASRGAVTSTDTQYF
- TRBJ1-5 - TRBV6-1 TGTGCCAGCAGTGTGTTCAGGGCGGGAGGGCCCCAGCATTTT CASSVFRAGGPQHF
- TRBJ2-3 TRBD1 TRBV5-1 TGCGCCAGCAGCTTTAGACAGGGAGCCACAGATACGCAGTATTTT CASSFRQGATDTQYF
once TRBJ1-3 - TRBV5-1 TGCGCCAGCAGCTTGCCGGGGGCTGGAAACACCATATATTTT CASSLPGAGNTIYF
- TRBJ2-1 TRBD1 TRBV28 TGTGCCAGCAGTTCAACCCACAGGGGGCAGCTCTACAATGAGCAGTTCTTC CASSSTHRGQLYNEQFF
- TRBJ2-3 - TRBV6-4 TGTGCCAGCAGTGAGGGACTCCCCACAGATACGCAGTATTTT CASSEGLPTDTQYF
once TRBJ1-1 - TRBV15 TGTGCCACCAGCAGAGAAGCCGGATCCCGTCCTTTCTTT CATSREAGSRPFF
- TRBJ2-1 - TRBV5-4 TGTGCCAGCAGCGGAGGACAGCCGAAGTACAATGAGCAGTTCTTC CASSGGQPKYNEQFF
- TRBJ2-7 - TRBV4-2 TGTGCCAGCAGCCAAGACCTCTCAGGAGGGGAGACTTCCTACGAGCAGTACTTC CASSQDLSGGETSYEQYF
- TRBJ2-3 TRBD2 TRBV30 TGTGCCTGGAGCACCTATCGGACTAGCGGTACCACAGATACGCAGTATTTT CAWSTYRTSGTTDTQYF
few TRBJ1-5 - TRBV10-1 TGCGCCAGCAGTCGGTCCAATCAGCCCCAGCATTTT CASSRSNQPQHF
once TRBJ2-7 - TRBV6-5 TGTGCCAGCAGTTACTCCCTTTCCCGCGAGCAGTACTTC CASSYSLSREQYF
- TRBJ1-1 - TRBV5-1 TGCGCCAGCAGCTTGGCTGAATGGACAGAGATGAACACTGAAGCTTTCTTT CASSLAEWTEMNTEAFF
- TRBJ1-5 TRBD1 TRBV7-8 TGTGCCAGCAGCTCGTCCCGGGACAGGAGAGGTAGCAATCAGCCCCAGCATTTT CASSSSRDRRGSNQPQHF
- TRBJ1-5 - TRBV27 TGTGCCAGCCGCCGGGACGGCGACAATCAGCCCCAGCATTTT CASRRDGDNQPQHF
- TRBJ2-7 TRBD2 TRBV27 TGTGCCAGCCGCCTAGCGGGAGTGTGGGGGGAGCAGTACTTC CASRLAGVWGEQYF
once TRBJ2-1 - TRBV29-1 TGCAGCGGCGAAAGGGATCGAGGCTACAATGAGCAGTTCTTC CSGERDRGYNEQFF
- TRBJ1-5 - TRBV6-1 TGTGCCAGCAGTGAGCGGGGAAATCAGCCCCAGCATTTT CASSERGNQPQHF
- TRBJ1-4 - TRBV15 TGTGCCACCAGCAGAGATCGTACGGTGTCGGAACTGTTTTTT CATSRDRTVSELFF
- TRBJ1-1 - TRBV23-1 TGCGCCAGCAGGACCAGGGGCGATAGCTCTGAAGCTTTCTTT CASRTRGDSSEAFF
- TRBJ2-5 - TRBV5-4 TGTGCCAGCAGGCGGACAGCGGGGCCCGAGGAGACCCAGTACTTC CASRRTAGPEETQYF
- TRBJ1-2 TRBD1 TRBV5-1 TGCGCCAGCAGACTTGGGACAGTTGAAGGCTACACCTTC CASRLGTVEGYTF
once TRBJ2-5 - TRBV27 TGTGCCAGCAGTTTATCGGGTAGCTGGGAGACCCAGTACTTC CASSLSGSWETQYF
- TRBJ1-4 - TRBV4-2 TGTGCCAGCAGCCAAGGGGGCCAGGCCCCTGAAAAACTGTTTTTT CASSQGGQAPEKLFF
- TRBJ2-7 TRBD1 TRBV28 TGTGCCAGCAGTTCGACCGGGACAGGGTCTCGGGAGCAGTACTTC CASSSTGTGSREQYF
- TRBJ2-7 - TRBV28 TGTGCCAGCAGTCCTTCAGGGGAGCCCTACGAGCAGTACTTC CASSPSGEPYEQYF
- TRBJ2-3 TRBD2 TRBV28 TGTGCCAGCAGTTTATCATGGGGACTAGCGGGAGGCACAGATACGCAGTATTTT CASSLSWGLAGGTDTQYF
once TRBJ1-5 - TRBV19 TGTGCCAGTAGTATTTGGGGGGAAGGCAATCAGCCCCAGCATTTT CASSIWGEGNQPQHF
- TRBJ2-7 TRBD2 TRBV2 TGTGCCAGCAGTGAAGTCCTAGCGGGAGGGACCGAGCAGTACTTC CASSEVLAGGTEQYF
- TRBJ2-5 TRBD1 TRBV2 TGTGCCAGCAGTGGACAGGGCTCCATAGAGACCCAGTACTTC CASSGQGSIETQYF
- TRBJ2-5 TRBD2 TRBV4-1 TGCGCCAGCGGACTAGCGGCCGGGGAGACCCAGTACTTC CASGLAAGETQYF
- TRBJ1-2 - TRBV5-6 TGTGCCAGCAGCCCGACTTTCGGCGACTATGGCTACACCTTC CASSPTFGDYGYTF
- TRBJ1-1 - TRBV10-2 TGCGCCAGCAGTAAGGCAGGGGCAACCGAAGCTTTCTTT CASSKAGATEAFF
- TRBJ1-1 - TRBV4-1 TGCGCCAGCAGCCAGGGGGCCCTTAACACTGAAGCTTTCTTT CASSQGALNTEAFF
- TRBJ1-3 - TRBV5-1 TGCGCCAGCAGCTCAGGACAGATAAATCTAGACACCATATATTTT CASSSGQINLDTIYF
- TRBJ2-1 TRBD2 TRBV4-1 TGCGCCAGCAGCCAATCCCTCCTACTAGCGGGAGGGCACGCTACTGAGCAGTTCTTC CASSQSLLLAGGHATEQFF
- TRBJ2-1 - TRBV2 TGTGCCAGCAGTGACAGGGTCACCTACAATGAGCAGTTCTTC CASSDRVTYNEQFF
- TRBJ2-7 TRBD2 TRBV27 TGTGCCAGCAGTTCGCCCTGGGAGCGGGGGGGGAACGAGCAGTACTTC CASSSPWERGGNEQYF
- TRBJ2-2 - TRBV14 TGTGCCAGCAGCCAATCCACGCTACCGAACACCGGGGAGCTGTTTTTT CASSQSTLPNTGELFF
- TRBJ2-2 - TRBV5-1 TGCGCCAGCAGCTTGACCCTTGTTGGACAGACCACCGGGGAGCTGTTTTTT CASSLTLVGQTTGELFF
- TRBJ2-7 - TRBV28 TGTGCCAGCAGCCCCTGGGCCTTAAGATTGCGCTACGAGCAGTACTTC CASSPWALRLRYEQYF
- TRBJ1-1 TRBD1 TRBV2 TGTGCCAGCAGCAGACAGGGAACCTCGACTGAAGCTTTCTTT CASSRQGTSTEAFF
- TRBJ2-2 TRBD2 TRBV9 TGTGCCAGCAGCGTTAGTAGCGGGAGGAACCCCGGGGAGCTGTTTTTT CASSVSSGRNPGELFF
- TRBJ2-2 TRBD2 TRBV28 TGTGCCAGCAGTTTCGTTTTTTCTAGCGGGAGTATCGGGGAGCTGTTTTTT CASSFVFSSGSIGELFF
- TRBJ1-5 - TRBV28 TGTGCCAGCAGTGCCTTCTCAGGGGCCAATCAGCCCCAGCATTTT CASSAFSGANQPQHF